Detailed here is one T cell receptor beta chain. The antigen this receptor binds is unknown. No base quality values were provided; no much bigger clone lies one nucleotide off. Spanning cysteine to phenylalanine, the CDR3 consists of 17 amino acids. Only the CDR3 DNA stays, 51 bases, in frame from base 1. Trimming costs V 5 bases and J 0 bases, and their ends lie 14 bases apart. The germline V gene (reference sequence) provides CDR1 SEHNR and CDR2 FQNEAQ. These data originate in a study of cytomegalovirus exposure and HLA in healthy donors (dated by TCRdb to about 2017). As for the study more broadly: In an earlier analysis of roughly 590 of the donors, 250 to 300 Gb of sequence data and 95 million to 130 million unique TCR beta sequences from about 180 million T cells were reported. Approximately 330 gigabases of sequencing data and about 92 million unique TCR sequences made up an early release that covered several hundred HLA-typed donors. Of the roughly 390 genotyped donors, over 65% fell in the genetic ancestry cluster associated with self-reported Caucasian donors. The study aimed to test whether cataloging public T cell receptors could reveal signatures of past pathogen exposure. Using immunosequencing, the study profiled T cell repertoires from 666 subjects and related those repertoires to cytomegalovirus serostatus. Along with the approximately 700-subject first cohort, a separate validation cohort of over a hundred different subjects was used. The study combined high-throughput TCR immunosequencing, statistical association of individual TCRs with disease status, and machine learning to predict cytomegalovirus infection status. In a later analysis, previously published TCR beta repertoires from 666 donors were re-analyzed and high-resolution HLA genotyping was added so that TCR occurrence patterns could be studied. The later analysis used no new phenotypic data to find candidate immune exposures, relying instead on TCR beta sequences and their occurrence across donors. An earlier analysis of approximately 500 of the donors applied high-throughput TCR beta sequencing to assess whether each TCR beta V gene segment acted as functional or pseudogenic. Alongside the repertoire data, information on donor age, sex, ethnicity and CMV serostatus was compiled. A later genetic analysis used genome-wide SNP genotypes for about three fifths of the 666 donors, treating that subset as a discovery cohort. All discovery cohort repertoires had been generated on a single sequencing platform. Both class I and class II loci were covered by HLA typing, at four-digit resolution. The number of typed donors differed by locus: about 620-630 for A, B, C, DRB1 and DQB1; approximately 540 for DQA1; 606 for DPA1; and 400 to 480 for DPB1. Roughly 5 DR-DQ haplotypes were treated as single units for association and clustering because of strong linkage in the cohort. Across 398 genotyped donors of the cohort, an average of roughly 200,000 unique TCR beta nucleotide sequences per donor were sequenced, and roughly 17% of those sequences were non-productive. Overall results and qualifications from the work: In a later genetic analysis, fewer N-insertions in productive TCRs were reported among donors in an Asian-associated ancestry cluster than the roughly 710-donor mean. The only immune exposure information available for the cohort was CMV serostatus. An association between a missense DCLRE1C variant and V-gene and J-gene trimming of TCR beta chains was found in a later genetic analysis and replicated in an independent cohort. Broadly in line with IMGT annotations, most TCR beta V segments showed up in productive rearrangements about 90% or about 30% of the time in an earlier analysis of approximately 600 of the donors. A few of the identified cytomegalovirus-associated TCR beta chains were confirmed in vitro to be specific for cytomegalovirus antigens. A cluster of highly shared sequence variants was judged likely to be a technical artifact of the sequencing pipeline. Roughly uniform sequencing depth across donors was assumed in presence/absence analyses, although this assumption may not hold. Some IMGT-functional V segments, including TRBV6-2 and TRBV6-3, could not be told apart with the 87-base-pair reads, so those segments were excluded. According to a later analysis, TCR association rates differed among HLA loci, with DRB1 alleles showing the most associated TCRs and HLA-C alleles showing the fewest. A total of roughly 160 TCR beta chains were listed by the study as associated with cytomegalovirus. Compared with equally common non-associated chains, HLA-associated TCR beta chains in a later analysis were more clonally expanded and had lower generation probabilities. Because HLA typing was unavailable for some donors at each locus, only the typed subset was used in association tests. This cohort had only TCR beta chains sequenced, and the lack of alpha or paired-chain data limited which features could be detected. Across donors, most TCR sequences were observed very rarely, whereas some public TCRs were present in many individuals. Correlated functional status among segregating V segments might be attributable to linkage disequilibrium, but an unknown experimental factor could not be ruled out. A later analysis found that most CMV-associated TCR beta chains appeared HLA-restricted, with HLA associations seemingly driven largely by CMV exposure. Several of the top co-occurrence clusters appeared to be linked to parvovirus B19, influenza, CMV and Epstein-Barr virus, according to a later analysis. Cytomegalovirus status was reported to be diagnosed by the classifier with high specificity and sensitivity in both the original and validation cohorts. A further reported finding was that TCR beta sequences accurately predicted the HLA-A and HLA-B alleles for most subjects in the first cohort. The earlier analysis of 587 of the donors excluded 15 to 20 rarely observed V segments, including chromosome 9 orphons, because counts were too low. Assigning TCR associations to individual alleles was difficult when HLA alleles, especially DR and DQ, strongly co-occurred. It was suggested by the authors that the approach could potentially be generalized to other disease states and immunological phenotypes. Specific HLA alleles were associated with over 15,000 TCR beta sequences at a false discovery rate of 0.05 in a later analysis.

The library came from the immunoSEQ multiplex PCR assay. The multiplex PCR relied on a mix of 60 forward primers for TCR Vbeta segments and 13 reverse primers for TCR Jbeta segments. The CDR3 region of rearranged TCR beta genes was amplified from genomic DNA by a multiplex PCR assay. On the Illumina HiSeq System, the amplified TCR beta libraries were sequenced as 87-base-pair reads. In the paper's pipeline: In a later analysis, 77 million or so unique TCR beta chains were counted across the roughly 670 repertoires, and around 10 million of these chains were shared by at least two donors. A nearest-neighbor algorithm error-corrected the raw reads and collapsed the reads into unique sequences, merging closely related sequences to remove PCR and sequencing errors. To assign V, D and J gene segments, CDR3 sequences were aligned to IMGT reference sequences. For a sequence to be retained, a match of at least six nucleotides to both a V gene segment and a J gene segment was required. Rearrangements were called productive when the CDR3 lacked stop codons and stayed in frame with V and J; all others were non-productive. CDR3 was defined by IMGT convention, running from the second conserved V-encoded cysteine to the conserved J-encoded phenylalanine. In an earlier analysis of more than 550 of the donors, sequences lacking an unambiguous match to a single V gene segment were excluded. An earlier analysis of several hundred of the donors called V segments functional above 56.7% productive rearrangements and segregating when the between-donor standard deviation exceeded 5%. A statistical classification framework was built to diagnose cytomegalovirus status from the catalog of TCR beta chain sequences. In a later analysis, V and J genes were assigned by comparing TCR nucleotide sequences against IMGT/GENE-DB human TR gene sequences. In a later analysis, CDR3 sequences and most-parsimonious VDJ recombination scenarios were assigned using the TCRdist pipeline. In a later analysis, each TCR beta chain was defined by its CDR3 amino acid sequence together with its V-gene family, and reads lacking a unique V-gene family were excluded. As a way to deal with suspected cross-contamination and a sequencing artifact, a later analysis dropped under 600 nucleotide sequences that were highly shared and had low generation probability. In a later analysis, a clonal expansion index was calculated for each public chain from normalized within-repertoire ranks of inferred template counts. A later analysis computed generation probabilities with a VDJ recombination model fitted to out-of-frame rearrangements, and checked the results against IGoR. In a later analysis, hypergeometric tests were used to score TCR-TCR, TCR-HLA and TCR-CMV co-occurrence, with a repertoire-size bias correction applied to TCR pairs. A later analysis estimated false discovery rates by permuting HLA or CMV assignments 20 times. In a later analysis, co-occurring TCRs were grouped using DBSCAN, with TCRdist sequence similarity added in when clustering inside HLA-allele-positive subsets. For co-occurrence clustering, repertoires with fewer than 30,000 or more than 120,000 public chains were excluded, along with roughly five repertoires with anomalous nucleotide sharing. TCRdb mirrors the immuneACCESS table, restricted to in-frame sequences. Some clones are absent from its copies; in checked studies, under half trace to an unresolved V gene, and the reason for the others is unknown. V, J and clone size were drawn from that table, and D and trimming were deduced from the DNA. This sample has some 120,000 clones in its table, and roughly two thirds of those were observed once. The ten largest account for roughly 1.6% of the sample.

In total, 630 or so healthy bone marrow donors made up the cohort. At the time of sampling, all cohort members were nominally healthy, though unrecorded immune exposures were likely present. The donor was CMV seropositive and was included in the group of some 290 seropositive cohort members. A peripheral blood sample was collected from each donor, and TCR beta sequencing was performed on peripheral blood mononuclear cells. Genomic DNA was extracted from the blood cell samples with the Qiagen DNeasy Blood Extraction Kit. The receptor comes from a man aged 25 to 40 in good health and CMV-seropositive. The V gene is TRBV7-9 and the J gene is TRBJ2-6; TRBD1 is a possible D gene, resting on 6 matching bases. The sequencing sample was made of PBMCs. The DNA sequence is TGTGCCAGCAGCCAGATCTGGGACATCTCTGGGGCCAACGTCCTGACTTTC. Translated, this is CASSQIWDISGANVLTF.